Shown below are 18 T cell receptor beta chains from a single sample sequenced in a study of blood T cells in healthy people across ages. A sample-barcoded 5' primer and a J-beta primer mix were used in a second PCR of about 7 to 11 cycles. TCRdb itself ran the 5' RACE reads through MiXCR, one entry per CDR3 protein. Of roughly 1.7 million distinct CDR3 sequences in the sample, roughly 32% were seen once. The sequenced material came from blood. All receptors derive from a woman between 25 and 40 years old in good health.

The DNA of the CDR3 is TGTGCCAGCTCGGGCCTGGGGCTAGAGACCCAGTACTTC. Its translation: CASSGLGLETQYF. The V and J genes are TRBV25-1 and TRBJ2-5; D is perhaps TRBD1 (5 bases). Germline CDR1 is MGHDK and CDR2 is SYGVNS. V dropped 8 bases and J dropped 4 bases, with 14 bases sitting between them. This CDR3 region has 13 residues.

This clonotype has only a few counts. The chain has TRBV20-1 and TRBJ2-7, with D possibly called TRBD1 or TRBD2 (5 bases each). This CDR3 region has 14 residues. The V end lost 0 bases, the J end lost 4 bases, and 13 bases lay between the germline ends. In germline, CDR1 is DFQATT, CDR2 SNEGSKA (reference sequence). CDR3 DNA sequence: TGCAGTGCTAGAGATCACCGGGGCGCGTACGAGCAGTACTTC. Its protein is CSARDHRGAYEQYF.

CDR3 in DNA: TGTGCCAGTACGGTGGGCCTACCCCAAGAGACCCAGTACTTC. Amino acid sequence: CASTVGLPQETQYF. V usage is TRBV6-1 and J usage is TRBJ2-5; D is uncertain. V gave up 9 bases and J gave up 1 base, with 15 bases separating them. This CDR3 has 14 amino acids. Looked up from germline, CDR1 is MNHNS and CDR2 is SASEGT.

There are a few counts of this clonotype. The J gene is TRBJ2-5, the V gene TRBV7-6; D might be TRBD1 or TRBD2, each matching 5 bases. Germline V gene lookup returns CDR1 SGHVS and CDR2 FNYEAQ. The V end lost 0 bases, the J end lost 0 bases, and 14 bases lay between the germline ends. CDR3 length: 17 residues. The CDR3 nucleotides read TGTGCCAGCAGCTTAGCGGGGGACGGGGAAGACCAAGAGACCCAGTACTTC. Its protein is CASSLAGDGEDQETQYF.

The chain recombines TRBV6-4 with TRBJ1-5; D may be TRBD1 (6 bases). This CDR3 comprises 14 residues. Trimming cost V 4 bases and J 5 bases, with 12 bases left between them. Germline V CDR1 and CDR2: MRHNA, SNTAGT. CDR3 in DNA: TGTGCCAGCAGTGTAGGGGGTTCCGATCAGCCCCAGCATTTT. Protein sequence: CASSVGGSDQPQHF.

This sequence joins TRBV20-1 and TRBJ2-7, with TRBD2 as a possible D gene (5 bases). From germline, CDR1 is DFQATT and CDR2 SNEGSKA (reference sequence). The CDR3 runs to 14 residues. The V end lost 0 bases, the J end lost 5 bases, and 14 bases lay between the germline ends. The CDR3 coding sequence is TGCAGTGCTAGAGATTTGGACTTCTTAAACGAGCAGTACTTC. It yields the protein CSARDLDFLNEQYF.

The V and J genes are TRBV5-8 and TRBJ2-7, with TRBD2 matching over 8 bases. The junction had 8 bases not matched to a gene; V was cut back by 2 bases and J by 7 bases. The CDR3 loop spans 14 amino acids. Per the germline V gene, CDR1 is SGHTS and CDR2 is YDEGEE. The DNA for the CDR3 is TGTGCCAGCAGCTTACCGGGAGGGCCTGAAGAGCAGTACTTC. Translating gives CASSLPGGPEEQYF.

The chain carries TRBV7-3 and TRBJ2-1; TRBD1 agrees at 7 bases. This CDR3 region has 15 residues. Trimming removed 1 base from V and 10 bases from J; junction bases left unmatched: 10. The germline V gene encodes CDR1 SGHTA and CDR2 FQGTGA. CDR3 sequence: CASSLMARGPQEQFF. The CDR3 bases are TGTGCCAGCAGCTTAATGGCGAGGGGGCCCCAAGAGCAGTTCTTC.

This clonotype was counted between two and nine times. The V gene is TRBV20-1, the J gene TRBJ1-2; tentative D call: TRBD1 (5 bases). The CDR3 is made up of 13 amino acids. Between the trimmed V and J ends, which lost 6 bases and 8 bases, there was a span of 19 bases. The germline CDR1 and CDR2 sequences are DFQATT and SNEGSKA (reference sequence). The CDR3 spells CSATPGGPGGYTF. The CDR3 DNA is TGCAGTGCAACTCCCGGGGGACCGGGCGGCTACACCTTC.

This sequence joins TRBV7-9 and TRBJ2-7, with TRBD1 identical over 9 bases. Germline trimming cut 1 base from V and 3 bases from J; bases unmatched to any gene: 4. CDR3 size: 15 residues. The germline gives CDR1 SEHNR, CDR2 FQNEAQ (reference sequence). The CDR3 loop reads CASSLGLGQGYEQYF. CDR3 bases: TGTGCCAGCAGCTTAGGACTGGGACAGGGCTACGAGCAGTACTTC.

The rearrangement links TRBV27 to TRBJ1-5; D is uncertain. CDR3 length: 14 amino acids. CDR1 and CDR2 (germline): MNHEY, SMNVEV (reference sequence). V was trimmed by 7 bases and J by 9 bases, leaving 19 bases between them. The CDR3 DNA sequence: TGTGCCAGCAACCCGGGCGGAGCGTTACGGCCCCAGCATTTT. Amino acids: CASNPGGALRPQHF.

This clonotype has a handful of counts. This chain uses TRBV21-1 with TRBJ2-7; the table assigns TRBD1, which was not confirmed against the DNA. TRBV21-1 is a recognized pseudogene. This CDR3 is built from 14 residues. This CDR3 reads CASSKSRASYEQYF. As DNA, the CDR3 is TGTGCCAGCAGCAAATCCCGGGCGAGCTACGAGCAGTACTTC.

Concerning this clonotype itself: One base away lies a much larger clone, so this may be a sequencing read error. This chain uses TRBV12-3 or TRBV12-4 with TRBJ2-5, with a possible D match to TRBD2 (6 bases). The CDR3 has 14 amino acids. The CDR3 reads CTSSPGLGPGSQYF. The CDR3 DNA reads TGTACCAGCAGTCCGGGACTCGGCCCTGGGTCCCAGTACTTC.

This clonotype was found a few times. This chain connects TRBV28 to TRBJ2-1; maybe TRBD1 (6 bases). V was pared by 9 bases and J by 0 bases, with 12 bases between. Germline V gene data show CDR1 as MDHEN and CDR2 as SYDVKM. The CDR3 totals 14 residues. The CDR3 sequence: CASYRDNSYNEQFF. The CDR3 DNA reads TGTGCCAGTTACCGGGACAACTCCTACAATGAGCAGTTCTTC.

J is TRBJ2-7 and V is TRBV27, with D tentatively TRBD1 (5 bases). CDR3 length: 13 amino acids. Trimming shortened V by 6 bases and J by 4 bases, and 13 bases separated the two germline ends. Looked up from germline, CDR1 is MNHEY and CDR2 is SMNVEV (reference sequence). The CDR3 region has the DNA TGTGCCAGCAGCAATTCCGACAGTTACGAGCAGTACTTC. It encodes CASSNSDSYEQYF.

The CDR3 bases are TGCGCCAGCAGCCAAGGGGGGGCGGGGCAGACGGGCGATCAGCCCCAGCATTTT. Protein product: CASSQGGAGQTGDQPQHF. V gene TRBV4-1 combines with J gene TRBJ1-5; the D gene is possibly TRBD1 (6 bases). V was shortened by 1 base and J by 5 bases, with 21 bases between the two germline ends. The CDR3 contains 18 residues. Germline CDR1 reads MGHRA; CDR2 reads YSYEKL.

This clonotype was picked up many times. The J gene is TRBJ2-1, the V gene TRBV15; 9 nucleotides match TRBD2. Trimming removed 4 bases from V and 3 bases from J; junction bases left unmatched: 7. This CDR3 comprises 16 residues. In germline, CDR1 is LNHNV, CDR2 YYDKDF (reference sequence). CDR3 coding DNA: TGTGCCACCAGCACTCATGGAGCGGGGGGCTACAATGAGCAGTTCTTC. This translates into CATSTHGAGGYNEQFF.

There are a few counts of this clonotype. The chain couples TRBV27 to TRBJ2-5; tentatively, D is TRBD2 (7 bases). Germline loops: CDR1 MNHEY, CDR2 SMNVEV (reference sequence). The CDR3 spans 15 residues. V was shortened by 6 bases and J by 5 bases, with 19 bases between the two germline ends. The DNA of the CDR3 is TGTGCCAGCAGCCACTATGGGGGGGGCGAGGAGACCCAGTACTTC. Its translation: CASSHYGGGEETQYF.